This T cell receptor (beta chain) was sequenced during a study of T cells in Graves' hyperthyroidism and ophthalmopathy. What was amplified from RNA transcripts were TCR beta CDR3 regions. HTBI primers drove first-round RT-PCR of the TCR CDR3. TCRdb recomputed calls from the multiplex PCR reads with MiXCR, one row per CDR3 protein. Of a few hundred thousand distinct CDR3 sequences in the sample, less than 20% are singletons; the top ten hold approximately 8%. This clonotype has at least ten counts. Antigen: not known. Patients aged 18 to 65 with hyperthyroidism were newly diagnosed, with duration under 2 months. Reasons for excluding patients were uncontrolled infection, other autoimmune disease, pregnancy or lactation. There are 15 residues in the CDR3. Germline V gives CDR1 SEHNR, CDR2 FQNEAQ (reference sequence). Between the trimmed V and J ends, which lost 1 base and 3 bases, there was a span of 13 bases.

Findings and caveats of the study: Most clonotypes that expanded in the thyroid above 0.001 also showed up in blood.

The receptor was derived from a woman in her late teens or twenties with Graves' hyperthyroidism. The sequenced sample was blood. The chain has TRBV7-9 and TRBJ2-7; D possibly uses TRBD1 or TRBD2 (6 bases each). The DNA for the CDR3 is TGTGCCAGCAGCTTAGGTCCGGGGGACATCTACGAGCAGTACTTC. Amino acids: CASSLGPGDIYEQYF.